The 20 T cell receptor beta chains given below trace back to one sample, sequenced in a study of breast tumors, draining lymph nodes, adjacent tissues. Axillary draining lymph nodes of breast cancer patients supplied the node samples. TCRdb analysed the multiplex PCR reads with MiXCR anew, one entry per CDR3 protein. The sample contains some 120,000 distinct CDR3 sequences, just under 20% of which appear only once. The sequencing sample was made of axillary lymph node tissue. These TCRs come from a female donor with breast cancer. Some clones in this sample may be carry-over from other donors' samples.

On this clonotype itself: A much larger clone differs by one base, so this may be a read error. The V gene is TRBV20-1, the J gene TRBJ2-3, with D perhaps assigned TRBD1 or TRBD2 (5 bases each). CDR1 DFQATT and CDR2 SNEGSKA come from the germline V gene (reference sequence). There are 14 residues in the CDR3. Here the CDR3 reads CSARVEDLTGTQYF. CDR3 sequence (DNA): TGCAGTGCTAGAGTGGAGGACCTCACAGGTACGCAGTATTTT.

This clonotype was counted many times. The rearrangement joins TRBV7-2 to TRBJ2-5; 12 positions agree with TRBD2. This CDR3 has 15 residues. Germline lookup yields CDR1 SGHTA and CDR2 FQGNSA. V dropped 5 bases and J dropped 6; count of bases not matched to a gene: 7. The CDR3 loop is CASSQLAGGGKTQYF. CDR3 coding DNA: TGTGCCAGCAGCCAACTAGCGGGAGGAGGAAAGACCCAGTACTTC.

This clonotype was seen many times. The junction departs from germline at one end; a sequencing error may be responsible. The V gene is TRBV6-5, the J gene TRBJ2-7; 8 nucleotides line up with TRBD1. Germline CDR1 MNHEY, CDR2 SVGAGI. The CDR3 is 12 amino acids. CDR3: CASSLLRDRWLF. DNA of the CDR3: TGTGCCAGCAGTTTATTGCGGGACAGGTGGCTCTTC.

This clonotype has ten or more counts. V gene TRBV5-1 combines with J gene TRBJ2-1, with 13 bases lining up with TRBD2. This CDR3 has 18 amino acids. V lost 0 bases, J lost 7 bases, and 10 bases stayed unmatched. Germline loops: CDR1 SGHRS, CDR2 YFSETQ. CDR3 loop: CASSLELAGGPGRNEQFF. The CDR3 nucleotides read TGCGCCAGCAGCTTGGAACTAGCGGGAGGGCCGGGTAGGAATGAGCAGTTCTTC.

This clonotype was picked up many times. CDR3 coding DNA: TGTGCCAGCAGCCTGCCGGGACAGGGTTCAGAGACCCAGTACTTC. Encoded protein: CASSLPGQGSETQYF. The V and J genes are TRBV5-6 and TRBJ2-5; TRBD1 matches 9 bases. The germline CDR1 and CDR2 sequences are SGHDT and YYEEEE. V dropped 4 bases and J dropped 4; count of bases not matched to a gene: 8. This CDR3 contains 15 residues.

The rearrangement uses TRBV6-2 or TRBV6-3 and TRBJ1-5, with unresolved D. The CDR3 length is 17 residues. With 5 bases removed from V and 2 bases from J, the gap between germline ends came to 19 bases. Per germline, CDR1 MNHEY and CDR2 SVGEGT. The CDR3 DNA reads as TGTGCCAGCAGTCCTCACCCAACACGGGCCGGCAATCAGCCCCAGCATTTT. Translated: CASSPHPTRAGNQPQHF.

This clonotype was detected ten times or more. The rearrangement links TRBV7-6 to TRBJ1-4; possibly TRBD1 for D (5 bases). V lost 6 bases and J lost 8, with 25 bases in between. There are 17 residues in the CDR3. Germline V CDR1 and CDR2: SGHVS, FNYEAQ. CDR3 loop: CASRRTASRQGGEKLFF. Written as DNA, the CDR3 is TGTGCCAGCAGGCGAACGGCCTCCAGGCAGGGAGGCGAAAAACTGTTTTTT.

V gene TRBV18 combines with J gene TRBJ2-5; the match to TRBD1 covers 7 bases. Germline V lookup: CDR1 KGHSH, CDR2 LQKENI. This CDR3 is 13 amino acids long. The trim removed 3 bases at V and 3 bases at J, leaving 1 base unmatched. The CDR3 nucleotides are TGTGCCAGCTCACCGGGACAGAAAGAGACCCAGTACTTC. It translates to CASSPGQKETQYF.

This clonotype showed up many times. The chain carries TRBV10-3 and TRBJ2-5, with D unresolved. Germline V gene sequence: CDR1 ENHRY, CDR2 SYGVKD. Trimming removed 0 bases at V and 7 bases at J, with 9 bases between. This CDR3 is 13 amino acids long. CDR3 DNA: TGTGCCATCAGTGAGTCCGGTCAATTGACCCAGTACTTC. It specifies CAISESGQLTQYF.

This clonotype came up many times. V usage is TRBV7-9 and J usage is TRBJ2-3; D remains ambiguous. V lost 4 bases and J lost 0, with 8 bases in between. CDR3 length equals 14 residues. Germline V gene sequence: CDR1 SEHNR, CDR2 FQNEAQ (reference sequence). Here the CDR3 DNA reads TGTGCCAGCAGCTCACCGGACAGCACAGATACGCAGTATTTT. Encoded protein: CASSSPDSTDTQYF.

Of note for this clonotype: Since a much larger clone is just one base distant, this may be a read error. This chain connects TRBV6-5 to TRBJ1-4, with D unclear. Germline assignment: CDR1 MNHEY and CDR2 SVGAGI. V was cut by 8 bases and J by 9 bases, with 22 bases left in between. The CDR3 has 15 residues. The CDR3 region is CASARDGSWGKKLFF. The CDR3 region has the DNA TGTGCCAGCGCGCGAGACGGGTCTTGGGGTAAAAAACTGTTTTTT.

This clonotype was detected many times. The V and J genes are TRBV11-2 and TRBJ2-7; 7 bases are shared with TRBD1. The V and J ends lost 6 bases and 6 bases, in that order; junction bases with no gene match: 11. Germline CDR1 is SGHAT and CDR2 is FQNNGV. This CDR3 has 14 amino acids. CDR3 sequence (DNA): TGTGCCAGCAGTCTCGACAGGGTGGCCCTCGAGCAGTACTTC. It is translated as CASSLDRVALEQYF.

This clonotype was seen many times. The rearrangement links TRBV12-3 or TRBV12-4 to TRBJ2-7; 12 bases map to TRBD2. This CDR3 has 14 residues. J was trimmed by 7 bases and V by 5 bases; bases with no gene match: 6. The CDR3 loop reads CASSPGTSGLEQYF. The CDR3 DNA reads TGTGCCAGCAGTCCCGGGACTAGCGGGTTGGAGCAGTACTTC.

This clonotype was found many times. The chain carries TRBV6-1 and TRBJ2-1; D gene unclear. The V end lost 7 bases, the J end lost 9 bases, and 19 bases lay between the germline ends. Germline V lookup: CDR1 MNHNS, CDR2 SASEGT. CDR3 length: 14 residues. CDR3 protein: CASTLSKGLGEQFF. CDR3 bases: TGTGCCAGCACCCTAAGTAAGGGTTTAGGTGAGCAGTTCTTC.

Many counts were recorded for this clonotype. J is TRBJ2-5 and V is TRBV15; D gene unclear. CDR3 size: 13 residues. The germline gives CDR1 LNHNV, CDR2 YYDKDF (reference sequence). V lost 1 base and J 0 bases, leaving 3 bases between the germline ends. This CDR3 reads CATSRGYQETQYF. The CDR3, as DNA: TGTGCCACCAGCAGAGGGTACCAAGAGACCCAGTACTTC. The variable domain in full, completed from reference TRBV15 and TRBJ2-5, reads DAMVIQNPRYQVTQFGKPVTLSCSQTLNHNVMYWYQQKSSQAPKLLFHYYDKDFNNEADTPDNFQSRRPNTSFCFLDIRSPGLGDTAMYLCATSRGYQETQYFGPGTRLLVL.

In its sample, this clonotype was seen many times. The chain employs TRBV7-9 and TRBJ2-5; 15 bases map to TRBD2. The germline V gene has CDR1 SEHNR and CDR2 FQNEAQ (reference sequence). J gave up 4 bases and V 5 bases, and 5 bases lay outside the gene matches. CDR3 size: 16 residues. CDR3 coding DNA: TGTGCCAGCAGCCTACCGGGACTAGCGGGAGGAGAGACCCAGTACTTC. Amino acids: CASSLPGLAGGETQYF.

This clonotype was seen repeatedly, ten times or more. The rearrangement joins TRBV7-3 to TRBJ2-2, with 9 positions matching TRBD2. The germline CDR1 and CDR2 sequences are SGHTA and FQGTGA. V was clipped by 5 bases and J by 7 bases; unmatched bases: 8. The CDR3 is 15 residues long. In DNA, the CDR3 is TGTGCCAGCAGCATAGCGGGACTAGCTGGCGGGGAGCTGTTTTTT. This sequence encodes CASSIAGLAGGELFF.

This clonotype was counted at least ten times. The CDR3 DNA follows: TGTGCCAGCAGCTCCAGTCGCGGGAGTGAGACCCAGTACTTC. It yields the protein CASSSSRGSETQYF. The gene calls are TRBV7-2 and TRBJ2-5, with 7 bases that match TRBD2. With V trimmed by 4 bases and J by 5 bases, 7 bases remained unmatched. The length of the CDR3 is 14 residues. Germline V lookup: CDR1 SGHTA, CDR2 FQGNSA.

There are many counts of this clonotype. The chain combines TRBV2 with TRBJ1-6, with D perhaps TRBD1 (5 bases). Trimming stripped 1 base from V and 0 bases from J, with 16 bases between. The CDR3 contains 19 residues. Germline CDR1 reads SNHLY; CDR2 reads FYNNEI. In DNA form, the CDR3 reads TGTGCCAGCAGTGAAGTAACGGGACCAGCAGGCTCCTATAATTCACCCCTCCACTTT. Protein product: CASSEVTGPAGSYNSPLHF. The full variable domain, completed using reference TRBV2 and TRBJ1-6, is EPEVTQTPSHQVTQMGQEVILRCVPISNHLYFYWYRQILGQKVEFLVSFYNNEISEKSEIFDDQFSVERPDGSNFTLKIRSTKLEDSAMYFCASSEVTGPAGSYNSPLHFGNGTRLTVT.

The table lists this clonotype with many counts. V is TRBV7-9 and J is TRBJ2-7, with 9 bases identical to TRBD1. This CDR3 has 14 residues. Germline V lookup: CDR1 SEHNR, CDR2 FQNEAQ (reference sequence). J gave up 4 bases and V 5 bases, and 6 bases lay outside the gene matches. CDR3 bases: TGTGCCAGCAGCGCCGGGACAGGGTGGTACGAGCAGTACTTC. Protein sequence: CASSAGTGWYEQYF.